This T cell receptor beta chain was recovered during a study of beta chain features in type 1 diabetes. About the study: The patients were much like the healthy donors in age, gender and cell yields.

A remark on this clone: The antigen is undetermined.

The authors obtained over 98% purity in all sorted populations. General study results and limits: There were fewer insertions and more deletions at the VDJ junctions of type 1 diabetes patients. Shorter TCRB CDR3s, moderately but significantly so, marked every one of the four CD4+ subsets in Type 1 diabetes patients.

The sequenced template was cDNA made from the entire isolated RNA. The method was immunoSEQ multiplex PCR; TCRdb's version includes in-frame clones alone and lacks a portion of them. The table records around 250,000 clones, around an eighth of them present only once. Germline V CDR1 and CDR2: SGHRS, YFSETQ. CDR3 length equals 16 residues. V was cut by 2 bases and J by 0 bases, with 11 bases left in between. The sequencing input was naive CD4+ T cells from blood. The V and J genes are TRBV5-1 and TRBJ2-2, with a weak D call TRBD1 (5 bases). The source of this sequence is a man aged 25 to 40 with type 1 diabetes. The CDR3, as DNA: TGCGCCAGCAGCTTTAGGGGTACCACGAACACCGGGGAGCTGTTTTTT. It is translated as CASSFRGTTNTGELFF.